Reported below is one T cell receptor (beta chain). The data derive from a study of blood T cell repertoires in COVID-19. As for the study in general: From T cells, B-cell-depleted T cells, or PBMCs came the material, which was cDNA or gDNA.

Produced via immunoSEQ multiplex PCR; TCRdb's table is partial and in-frame only. The sample has 85,000 to 120,000 clones, 80% to 95% seen once. The V gene lost 0 bases and the J gene lost 12 bases, with 12 bases spanning the gap. This CDR3 has 14 amino acids. CDR1 and CDR2 (germline): LGHNA, YNFKEQ. This clonotype was sampled from a woman in her forties or fifties with COVID-19, enrolled during active disease. The material sequenced was peripheral blood. This chain joins TRBV4-2 and TRBJ1-6; D gene unclear. CDR3 protein: CASSQDLGERPLHF. CDR3 coding DNA: TGTGCCAGCAGCCAAGATTTGGGCGAAAGACCCCTCCACTTT.